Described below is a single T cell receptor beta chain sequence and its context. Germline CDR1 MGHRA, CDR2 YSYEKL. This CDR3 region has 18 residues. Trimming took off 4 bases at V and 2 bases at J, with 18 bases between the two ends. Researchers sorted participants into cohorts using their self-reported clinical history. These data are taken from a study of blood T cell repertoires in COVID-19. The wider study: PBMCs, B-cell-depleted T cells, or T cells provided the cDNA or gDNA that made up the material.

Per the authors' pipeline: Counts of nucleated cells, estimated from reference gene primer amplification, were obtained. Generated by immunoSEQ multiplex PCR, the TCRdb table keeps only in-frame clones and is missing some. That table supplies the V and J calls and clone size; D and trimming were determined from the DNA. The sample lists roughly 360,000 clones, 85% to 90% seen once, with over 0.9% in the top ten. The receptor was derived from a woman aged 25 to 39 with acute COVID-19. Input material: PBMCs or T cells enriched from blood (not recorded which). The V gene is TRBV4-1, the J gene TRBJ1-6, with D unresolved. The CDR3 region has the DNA TGCGCCAGCAGCCTCGACTTAACAAATGGCCCCTATAATTCACCCCTCCACTTT. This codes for CASSLDLTNGPYNSPLHF.